Below, 14 T cell receptor beta chains from the same sample are listed, as sequenced in a study of T cells in Graves' hyperthyroidism and ophthalmopathy. Amplification targeted TCR beta CDR3 regions from RNA transcripts. A first-round RT-PCR of the TCR CDR3 used the HTBI primer set. TCRdb analysed the multiplex PCR reads with MiXCR anew, one entry per CDR3 protein. The data contain a few hundred thousand distinct CDR3 sequences, approximately 23% of them singletons. The sample comprised blood. The source is a woman between 65 and 79 years old with Graves' ophthalmopathy.

The V and J genes are TRBV20-1 and TRBJ1-1; the D is unclear. Trimming stripped 3 bases from V and 0 bases from J, with 11 bases between. The CDR3 extends over 14 amino acids. The germline V gene encodes CDR1 DFQATT and CDR2 SNEGSKA (reference sequence). The CDR3 loop is CSARTGPMNTEAFF. The CDR3 DNA is TGCAGTGCTAGGACGGGCCCCATGAACACTGAAGCTTTCTTT.

This clonotype turned up a few times. The chain is built from TRBV27 and TRBJ2-1; D ambiguous. Trimming removed 7 bases from V and 6 bases from J, with 7 bases in between. Germline V gene lookup returns CDR1 MNHEY and CDR2 SMNVEV (reference sequence). CDR3 length equals 11 residues. The CDR3 here is CASTGFNEQFF. The CDR3, as DNA: TGTGCCAGCACTGGGTTCAATGAGCAGTTCTTC.

The chain joins TRBV3-1 to TRBJ2-3; D is undetermined. Germline V gene lookup returns CDR1 LGHDT and CDR2 YNNKEL (reference sequence). Trimming took off 1 base at V and 8 bases at J, with 10 bases between the two ends. There are 13 residues in the CDR3. The CDR3 spells CASSQVRSPTQYF. CDR3 nucleotides: TGTGCCAGCAGCCAAGTAAGGAGTCCTACGCAGTATTTT.

A few counts support this clonotype. The V and J genes are TRBV20-1 and TRBJ2-7, with 9 bases aligning to TRBD2. The CDR3 runs 15 residues. V lost 7 bases, J lost 4 bases, and 14 bases stayed unmatched. CDR1 is DFQATT, CDR2 SNEGSKA, per germline (reference sequence). CDR3: CSGSGSGSPFYEQYF. The CDR3 coding sequence is TGCAGTGGCAGTGGTAGCGGGAGTCCTTTTTACGAGCAGTACTTC.

A note on this clonotype: Mismatch with germline at one junction end may stem from a read error. The genes are TRBV19 and TRBJ2-2; no clear D gene. This CDR3 comprises 13 residues. CDR1 and CDR2 (germline): LNHDA, SQIVND (reference sequence). The CDR3 DNA reads as TGTGCCAGTAATATAGGTAGTTCCGGGGAGCTGTTTTTT. It yields the protein CASNIGSSGELFF.

This clonotype came up many times. The V gene is TRBV6-2 or TRBV6-3, the J gene TRBJ2-7; 11 nucleotides agree with TRBD2. This CDR3 is built from 15 residues. With 6 bases clipped from V and 4 bases from J, the junction kept 8 bases outside the gene matches. CDR1 and CDR2 (germline): MNHEY, SVGEGT. CDR3 region: CASSLLAGDAYEQYF. CDR3 sequence (DNA): TGTGCCAGCAGCCTACTAGCGGGAGATGCGTACGAGCAGTACTTC.

This clonotype occurred a few times. This rearrangement joins TRBV6-1 to TRBJ2-5; 13 bases fit TRBD2. Germline V CDR1 and CDR2: MNHNS, SASEGT. This CDR3 contains 15 residues. The J segment lost 5 bases and the V segment lost 10 bases, leaving 10 bases of the junction unmatched. CDR3 sequence: CATFTSGRARETQYF. Written as DNA, the CDR3 is TGTGCCACTTTTACTAGCGGGAGGGCCCGGGAGACCCAGTACTTC.

The chain recombines TRBV28 with TRBJ1-5; 10 bases align to TRBD1. V shed 7 bases and J 7 bases; nucleotides not matched to a gene: 7. There are 14 residues in the CDR3. Germline-derived CDR1 and CDR2 are MDHEN and SYDVKM. In DNA form, the CDR3 reads TGTGCCAGCACCTTGGGACAGGGGTCACAGCCCCAGCATTTT. Protein product: CASTLGQGSQPQHF.

This clonotype came up a few times. The chain carries TRBV18 and TRBJ2-5, with unresolved D. The CDR3 length is 15 residues. Germline CDR1 KGHSH, CDR2 LQKENI. V was shortened by 6 bases and J by 3 bases, with 17 bases between the two germline ends. The CDR3 nucleotides are TGTGCCAGCTCCACCAAGGGATTGCGAGAAGAGACCCAGTACTTC. It encodes CASSTKGLREETQYF.

This chain links TRBV7-3 with TRBJ2-3; the D gene could be TRBD1 or TRBD2 (5 bases each). Germline CDR1 reads SGHTA; CDR2 reads FQGTGA. V lost 2 bases and J 2 bases, leaving 20 bases between the germline ends. The CDR3 has 18 amino acids. As DNA, the CDR3 is TGTGCCAGCAGCTTATGGGGACGGTCAAAAGGCCCCACAGATACGCAGTATTTT. Its protein product is CASSLWGRSKGPTDTQYF.

This clonotype was observed a handful of times. The chain combines TRBV12-3 or TRBV12-4 with TRBJ1-6; 7 bases match TRBD1. V lost 6 bases, J lost 0 bases, and 5 bases stayed unmatched. This CDR3 contains 16 residues. CDR3 bases: TGTGCCAGCAGCCTGGACAGGAGCTCCTATAATTCACCCCTCCACTTT. Translated: CASSLDRSSYNSPLHF.

The genes are TRBV7-9 and TRBJ1-1; D not certain. The V gene's germline CDR1 is SEHNR and CDR2 FQNEAQ (reference sequence). The CDR3 totals 14 residues. The V end was cut by 4 bases, the J end by 11 bases, with 20 bases between. The CDR3 loop reads CASSSIRGPRFAFF. The CDR3 DNA follows: TGTGCCAGCAGCTCCATCCGAGGGCCAAGGTTCGCTTTCTTT.

The chain joins TRBV19 to TRBJ2-5; D may be TRBD1 or TRBD2 (6 bases each). This CDR3 spans 14 amino acids. V gave up 4 bases and J gave up 1 base, with 10 bases separating them. Germline V CDR1 and CDR2: LNHDA, SQIVND (reference sequence). The CDR3 region is CASSRRGAQETQYF. CDR3 bases: TGTGCCAGTAGTAGAAGGGGGGCCCAAGAGACCCAGTACTTC. The whole variable domain, remainder taken from reference TRBV19 and TRBJ2-5, is DGGITQSPKYLFRKEGQNVTLSCEQNLNHDAMYWYRQDPGQGLRLIYYSQIVNDFQKGDIAEGYSVSREKKESFPLTVTSAQKNPTAFYLCASSRRGAQETQYFGPGTRLLVL.

A few counts support this clonotype. V and J are TRBV29-1 and TRBJ2-1, with TRBD1 as a possible D gene (5 bases). This CDR3 region has 11 residues. In germline, CDR1 is SQVTM, CDR2 ANQGSEA. Deletions cut 6 bases from V and 7 bases from J, with 10 bases between. The CDR3 loop is CSVEQVNEQFF. The CDR3 coding sequence is TGCAGCGTCGAACAGGTGAATGAGCAGTTCTTC.